These T cell receptor beta chains were read from a single sample in a study of blood T cell repertoires in COVID-19. Measured with immunoSEQ multiplex PCR; TCRdb has only the in-frame clones, and not every one. The profile shows about 300,000 clones, approximately 84% of them singletons. Source material: PBMCs or T cells enriched from blood (not recorded which). The receptors originated from a man aged 25 to 40 who had recovered from COVID-19. Each CDR3 is given with its conserved first and last residue. D genes are given only for firm matches. Clone size, where shown, is once, few, many, or a class for clones that have expanded.

clone size: -; J gene: TRBJ2-1; D gene: -; V gene: TRBV5-4; CDR3 protein: CASSQIGGSYNEQFF; CDR3 DNA: TGTGCCAGCAGCCAGATCGGGGGCTCCTACAATGAGCAGTTCTTC
clone size: -; J gene: TRBJ1-2; D gene: -; V gene: TRBV11-2; CDR3 protein: CASSSPPRNYGYTF; CDR3 DNA: TGTGCCAGCAGCTCTCCGCCGCGCAATTATGGCTACACCTTC
clone size: -; J gene: TRBJ2-7; D gene: -; V gene: TRBV30; CDR3 protein: CAWSFGGISREQYF; CDR3 DNA: TGTGCCTGGAGTTTTGGCGGGATCTCGCGCGAGCAGTACTTC
clone size: once; J gene: TRBJ1-6; D gene: -; V gene: TRBV19; CDR3 protein: CASSASRRTDTPHNNSPLHF; CDR3 DNA: TGTGCCAGTAGTGCATCCCGGCGGACAGACACCCCACACAATAATTCACCCCTCCACTTT
clone size: many; J gene: TRBJ2-7; D gene: -; V gene: TRBV18; CDR3 protein: CASSQDSSYEQYF; CDR3 DNA: TGTGCCAGCTCTCAAGACAGCTCCTACGAGCAGTACTTC
clone size: -; J gene: TRBJ1-2; D gene: TRBD1; V gene: TRBV29-1; CDR3 protein: CSVEDRGASGYTF; CDR3 DNA: TGCAGCGTTGAGGACAGGGGGGCCTCTGGCTACACCTTC
clone size: -; J gene: TRBJ1-4; D gene: TRBD1; V gene: TRBV5-1; CDR3 protein: CASSTDRNEKLFF; CDR3 DNA: TGCGCCAGCAGCACGGACAGGAATGAAAAACTGTTTTTT
clone size: -; J gene: TRBJ2-3; D gene: TRBD2; V gene: TRBV3-1/TRBV3-2; CDR3 protein: CASSLRGTSGIYTDTQYF; CDR3 DNA: TGTGCCAGCAGCCTGAGGGGCACTAGCGGGATTTACACAGATACGCAGTATTTT
clone size: -; J gene: TRBJ2-3; D gene: -; V gene: TRBV11-3; CDR3 protein: CASSSFSTDTQYF; CDR3 DNA: TGTGCCAGCAGTTCGTTCAGCACAGATACGCAGTATTTT
clone size: -; J gene: TRBJ1-5; D gene: -; V gene: TRBV18; CDR3 protein: CASSPQGQGLSQPQHF; CDR3 DNA: TGTGCCAGCTCACCGCAGGGTCAGGGATTGAGTCAGCCCCAGCATTTT
clone size: -; J gene: TRBJ1-5; D gene: TRBD1; V gene: TRBV2; CDR3 protein: CASSAGWTGIRGNQPQHF; CDR3 DNA: TGTGCCAGCAGTGCCGGATGGACAGGGATAAGGGGCAATCAGCCCCAGCATTTT
clone size: -; J gene: TRBJ2-7; D gene: TRBD1; V gene: TRBV6-2/TRBV6-3; CDR3 protein: CASSRLGDRGGEQYF; CDR3 DNA: TGTGCCAGCAGCAGGCTAGGGGACAGGGGGGGCGAGCAGTACTTC
clone size: -; J gene: TRBJ2-2; D gene: TRBD2; V gene: TRBV5-1; CDR3 protein: CASSLAAGLAGVAGELFF; CDR3 DNA: TGCGCCAGCAGCTTGGCCGCCGGGCTAGCGGGAGTGGCCGGGGAGCTGTTTTTT
clone size: -; J gene: TRBJ1-1; D gene: -; V gene: TRBV4-1; CDR3 protein: CASSPGINTEAFF; CDR3 DNA: TGCGCCAGCAGCCCCGGGATCAACACTGAAGCTTTCTTT
clone size: -; J gene: TRBJ2-7; D gene: -; V gene: TRBV28; CDR3 protein: CASSLRAYEQYF; CDR3 DNA: TGTGCCAGCAGTTTAAGAGCCTACGAGCAGTACTTC
clone size: -; J gene: TRBJ1-1; D gene: -; V gene: TRBV19; CDR3 protein: CASSIDSPGMDTEAFF; CDR3 DNA: TGTGCCAGTAGTATAGATTCTCCAGGGATGGACACTGAAGCTTTCTTT
clone size: -; J gene: TRBJ2-2; D gene: -; V gene: TRBV9; CDR3 protein: CASSATDTGELFF; CDR3 DNA: TGTGCCAGCAGCGCCACGGACACCGGGGAGCTGTTTTTT
clone size: -; J gene: TRBJ2-7; D gene: TRBD1; V gene: TRBV11-1; CDR3 protein: CASSLGDRGSYEQYF; CDR3 DNA: TGTGCCAGCAGCTTAGGAGACAGGGGCTCCTACGAGCAGTACTTC
clone size: -; J gene: TRBJ2-2; D gene: TRBD2; V gene: TRBV19; CDR3 protein: CASSRTRGGNTGELFF; CDR3 DNA: TGTGCCAGTAGTAGAACCCGGGGGGGGAACACCGGGGAGCTGTTTTTT
clone size: -; J gene: TRBJ1-2; D gene: TRBD1; V gene: TRBV2; CDR3 protein: CASGIVRDRGRVSYGYTF; CDR3 DNA: TGTGCCAGCGGTATTGTCCGGGACAGGGGGCGCGTAAGCTATGGCTACACCTTC
clone size: -; J gene: TRBJ2-3; D gene: TRBD2; V gene: TRBV4-1; CDR3 protein: CASSQEPTRAGGSTDTQYF; CDR3 DNA: TGCGCCAGCAGCCAAGAGCCCACCCGAGCGGGGGGTAGCACAGATACGCAGTATTTT
clone size: -; J gene: TRBJ2-7; D gene: TRBD1; V gene: TRBV19; CDR3 protein: CASSIARAGGGYEQYF; CDR3 DNA: TGTGCCAGTAGTATCGCCCGGGCAGGGGGTGGCTACGAGCAGTACTTC
clone size: -; J gene: TRBJ1-1; D gene: TRBD1; V gene: TRBV29-1; CDR3 protein: CSVARTGNTEAFF; CDR3 DNA: TGCAGCGTTGCTAGGACAGGGAACACTGAAGCTTTCTTT
clone size: once; J gene: TRBJ1-1; D gene: -; V gene: TRBV6-4; CDR3 protein: CASSTGSNTEAFF; CDR3 DNA: TGTGCCAGCAGCACAGGGTCGAACACTGAAGCTTTCTTT
clone size: few; J gene: TRBJ1-1; D gene: -; V gene: TRBV19; CDR3 protein: CASSIDRGYTEAFF; CDR3 DNA: TGTGCCAGTAGTATAGACAGAGGGTACACTGAAGCTTTCTTT
clone size: -; J gene: TRBJ2-7; D gene: TRBD2; V gene: TRBV28; CDR3 protein: CASSLSRQRGGFYEQYF; CDR3 DNA: TGTGCCAGCAGTTTATCGCGGCAGCGGGGGGGTTTCTACGAGCAGTACTTC
clone size: -; J gene: TRBJ2-2; D gene: TRBD1; V gene: TRBV15; CDR3 protein: CATSRDRDRGLGELFF; CDR3 DNA: TGTGCCACCAGCAGAGATAGGGACAGGGGGCTAGGAGAGCTGTTTTTT
clone size: -; J gene: TRBJ2-3; D gene: -; V gene: TRBV6-4; CDR3 protein: CASRQGRPDTQYF; CDR3 DNA: TGTGCCAGCAGGCAGGGCCGGCCAGATACGCAGTATTTT
clone size: -; J gene: TRBJ2-1; D gene: -; V gene: TRBV11-3; CDR3 protein: CASSLEFANEQFF; CDR3 DNA: TGTGCCAGCAGCTTAGAATTCGCGAATGAGCAGTTCTTC